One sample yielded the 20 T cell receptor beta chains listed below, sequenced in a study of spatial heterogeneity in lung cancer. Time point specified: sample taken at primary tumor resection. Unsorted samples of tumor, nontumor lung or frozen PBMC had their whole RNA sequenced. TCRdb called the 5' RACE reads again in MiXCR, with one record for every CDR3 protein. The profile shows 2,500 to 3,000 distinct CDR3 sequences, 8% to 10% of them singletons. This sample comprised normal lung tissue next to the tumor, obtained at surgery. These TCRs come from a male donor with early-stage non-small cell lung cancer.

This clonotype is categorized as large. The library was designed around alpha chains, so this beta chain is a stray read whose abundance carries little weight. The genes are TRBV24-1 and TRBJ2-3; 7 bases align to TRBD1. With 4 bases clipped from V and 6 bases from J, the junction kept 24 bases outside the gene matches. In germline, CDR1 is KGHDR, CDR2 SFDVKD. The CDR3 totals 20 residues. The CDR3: CATSDSGTAGPTRTADTQYF. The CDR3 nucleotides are TGTGCCACCAGTGACTCCGGGACAGCCGGGCCCACTCGCACAGCGGATACGCAGTATTTT.

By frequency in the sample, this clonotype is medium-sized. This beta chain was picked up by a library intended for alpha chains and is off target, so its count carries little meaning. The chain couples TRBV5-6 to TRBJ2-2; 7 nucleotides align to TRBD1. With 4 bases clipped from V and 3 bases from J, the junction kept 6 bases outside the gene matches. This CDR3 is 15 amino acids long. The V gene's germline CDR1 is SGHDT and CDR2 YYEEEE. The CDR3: CASSRQGVDTGELFF. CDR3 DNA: TGTGCCAGCAGCCGCCAGGGGGTGGACACCGGGGAGCTGTTTTTT.

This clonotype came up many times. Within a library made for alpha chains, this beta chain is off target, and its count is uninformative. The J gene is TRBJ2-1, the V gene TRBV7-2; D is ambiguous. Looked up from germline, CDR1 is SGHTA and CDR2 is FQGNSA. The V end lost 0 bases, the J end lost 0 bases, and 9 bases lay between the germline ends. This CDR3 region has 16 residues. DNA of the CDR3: TGTGCCAGCAGCTTAGCGTACAGCACCTCCTACAATGAGCAGTTCTTC. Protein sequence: CASSLAYSTSYNEQFF.

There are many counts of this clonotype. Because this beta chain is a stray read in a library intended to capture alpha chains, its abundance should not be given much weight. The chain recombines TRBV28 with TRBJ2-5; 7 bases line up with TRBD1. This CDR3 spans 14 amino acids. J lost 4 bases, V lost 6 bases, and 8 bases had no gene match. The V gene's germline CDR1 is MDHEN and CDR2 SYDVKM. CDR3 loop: CASSGFWDRETQYF. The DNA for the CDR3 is TGTGCCAGCAGCGGATTCTGGGACAGAGAGACCCAGTACTTC.

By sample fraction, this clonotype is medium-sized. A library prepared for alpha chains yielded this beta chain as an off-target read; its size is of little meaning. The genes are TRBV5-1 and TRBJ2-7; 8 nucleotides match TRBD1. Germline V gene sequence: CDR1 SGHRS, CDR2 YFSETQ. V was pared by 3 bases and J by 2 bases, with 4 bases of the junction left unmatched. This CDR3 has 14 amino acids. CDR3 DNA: TGCGCCAGCAGCTCCACAGGGGGAGCCTACGAGCAGTACTTC. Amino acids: CASSSTGGAYEQYF.

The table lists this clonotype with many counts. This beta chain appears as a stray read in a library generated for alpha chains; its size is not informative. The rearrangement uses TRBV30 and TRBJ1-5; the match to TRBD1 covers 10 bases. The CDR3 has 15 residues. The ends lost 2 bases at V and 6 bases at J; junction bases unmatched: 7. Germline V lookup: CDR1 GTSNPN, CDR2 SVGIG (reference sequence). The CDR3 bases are TGTGCCTGGAGTACGACAGGGGGCGTGGGTCAGCCCCAGCATTTT. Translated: CAWSTTGGVGQPQHF.

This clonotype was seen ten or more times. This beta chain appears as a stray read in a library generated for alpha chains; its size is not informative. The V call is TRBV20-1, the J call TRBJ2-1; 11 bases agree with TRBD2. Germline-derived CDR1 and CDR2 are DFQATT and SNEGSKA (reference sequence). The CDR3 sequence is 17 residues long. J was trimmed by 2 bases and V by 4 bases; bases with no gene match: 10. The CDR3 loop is CSAMGGGLAVTYNEQFF. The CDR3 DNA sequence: TGCAGTGCTATGGGCGGGGGACTAGCGGTAACCTACAATGAGCAGTTCTTC.

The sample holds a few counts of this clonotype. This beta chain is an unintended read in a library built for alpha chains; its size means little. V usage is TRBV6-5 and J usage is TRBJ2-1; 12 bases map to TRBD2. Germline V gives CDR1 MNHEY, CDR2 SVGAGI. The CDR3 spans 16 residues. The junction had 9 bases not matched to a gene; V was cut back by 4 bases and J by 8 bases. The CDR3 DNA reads TGTGCCAGCAGTTGGGGAGGACTAGCGGGATATGATGAGCAGTTCTTC. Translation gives CASSWGGLAGYDEQFF.

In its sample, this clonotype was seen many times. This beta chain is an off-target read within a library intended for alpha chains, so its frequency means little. CDR3 sequence (DNA): TGTGCCAGCAGGTGGACAGGGGCAACAGATACGCAGTATTTT. Translated, it gives CASRWTGATDTQYF. This chain connects TRBV2 to TRBJ2-3, with 9 bases matching TRBD1. V shed 6 bases, J shed 3 bases, and the junction held 4 bases outside the gene matches. The CDR3 runs to 14 residues. Per the germline V gene, CDR1 is SNHLY and CDR2 is FYNNEI. The variable domain in full, with the rest retrieved from reference TRBV2 and TRBJ2-3, is EPEVTQTPSHQVTQMGQEVILRCVPISNHLYFYWYRQILGQKVEFLVSFYNNEISEKSEIFDDQFSVERPDGSNFTLKIRSTKLEDSAMYFCASRWTGATDTQYFGPGTRLTVL.

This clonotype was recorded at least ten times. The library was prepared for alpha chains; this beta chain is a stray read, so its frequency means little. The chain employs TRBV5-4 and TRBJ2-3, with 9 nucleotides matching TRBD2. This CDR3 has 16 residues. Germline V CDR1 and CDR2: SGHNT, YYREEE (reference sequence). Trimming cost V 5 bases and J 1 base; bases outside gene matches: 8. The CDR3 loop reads CASRLAGAQGTDTQYF. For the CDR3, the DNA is TGTGCCAGCAGATTAGCGGGAGCTCAAGGCACAGATACGCAGTATTTT.

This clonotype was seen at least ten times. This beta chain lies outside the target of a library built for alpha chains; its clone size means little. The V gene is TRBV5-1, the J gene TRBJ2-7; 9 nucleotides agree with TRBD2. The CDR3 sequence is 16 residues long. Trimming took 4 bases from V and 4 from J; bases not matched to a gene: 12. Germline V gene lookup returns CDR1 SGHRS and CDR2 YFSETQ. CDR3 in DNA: TGCGCCAGCAGCACCTATAGCGGGAGCCTTCAGTACGAGCAGTACTTC. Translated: CASSTYSGSLQYEQYF.

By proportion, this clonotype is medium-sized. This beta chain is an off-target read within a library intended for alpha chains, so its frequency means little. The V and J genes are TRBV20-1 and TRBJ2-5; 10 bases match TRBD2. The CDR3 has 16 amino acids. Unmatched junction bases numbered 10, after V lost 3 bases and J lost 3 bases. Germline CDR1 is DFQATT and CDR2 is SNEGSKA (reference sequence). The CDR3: CSARGSTSGAEETQYF. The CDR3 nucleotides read TGCAGTGCTAGGGGATCTACTAGCGGGGCTGAAGAGACCCAGTACTTC.

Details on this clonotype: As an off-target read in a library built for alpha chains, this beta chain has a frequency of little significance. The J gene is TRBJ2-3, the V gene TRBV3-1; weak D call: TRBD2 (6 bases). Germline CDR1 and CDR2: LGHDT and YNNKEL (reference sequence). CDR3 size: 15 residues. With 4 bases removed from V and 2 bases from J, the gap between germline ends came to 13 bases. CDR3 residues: CASSPGAGTTDTQYF. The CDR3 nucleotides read TGTGCCAGCAGCCCTGGCGCGGGGACCACAGATACGCAGTATTTT.

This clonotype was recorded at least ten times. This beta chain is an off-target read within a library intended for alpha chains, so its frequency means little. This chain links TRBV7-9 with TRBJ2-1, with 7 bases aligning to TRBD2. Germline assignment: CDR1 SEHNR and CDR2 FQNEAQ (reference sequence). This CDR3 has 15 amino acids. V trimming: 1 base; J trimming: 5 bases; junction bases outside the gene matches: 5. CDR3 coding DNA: TGTGCCAGCAGCTTAGGGACTAGGGTCCACAATGAGCAGTTCTTC. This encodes CASSLGTRVHNEQFF.

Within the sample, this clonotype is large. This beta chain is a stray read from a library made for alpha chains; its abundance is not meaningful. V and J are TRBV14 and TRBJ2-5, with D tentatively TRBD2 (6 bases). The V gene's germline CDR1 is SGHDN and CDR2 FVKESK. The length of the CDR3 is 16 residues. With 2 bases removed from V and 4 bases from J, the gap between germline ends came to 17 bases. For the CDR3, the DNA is TGTGCCAGCAGCCAAAGAGGAGGGCCCTCGGGAGAGACCCAGTACTTC. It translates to CASSQRGGPSGETQYF.

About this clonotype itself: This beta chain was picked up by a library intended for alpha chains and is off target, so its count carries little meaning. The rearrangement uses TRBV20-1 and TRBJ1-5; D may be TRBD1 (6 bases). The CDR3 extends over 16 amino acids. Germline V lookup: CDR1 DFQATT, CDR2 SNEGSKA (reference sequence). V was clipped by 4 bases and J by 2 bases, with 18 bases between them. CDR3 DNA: TGCAGTGCTATAAGGGGGGCGCTTGTTGGCAATCAGCCCCAGCATTTT. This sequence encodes CSAIRGALVGNQPQHF.

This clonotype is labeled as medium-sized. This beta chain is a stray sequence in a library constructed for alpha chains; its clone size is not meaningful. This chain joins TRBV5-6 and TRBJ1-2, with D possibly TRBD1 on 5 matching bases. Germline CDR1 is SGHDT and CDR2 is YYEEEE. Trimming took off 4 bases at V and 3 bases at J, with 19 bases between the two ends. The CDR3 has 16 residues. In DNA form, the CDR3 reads TGTGCCAGCAGCCCTTCCGGGGCAGGGCGGGACTATGGCTACACCTTC. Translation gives CASSPSGAGRDYGYTF.

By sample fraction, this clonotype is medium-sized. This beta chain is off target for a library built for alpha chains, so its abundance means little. As DNA, the CDR3 is TGTGCCAGCAGCTCCGGGGTCCCTAACTATGGCTACACCTTC. It codes for CASSSGVPNYGYTF. This chain links TRBV5-6 with TRBJ1-2, with unresolved D. CDR1 and CDR2 from the germline V gene are SGHDT and YYEEEE. V dropped 3 bases and J dropped 0 bases, with 9 bases sitting between them. This CDR3 has 14 residues. Filled out from reference TRBV5-6 and TRBJ1-2, the complete variable domain reads DAGVTQSPTHLIKTRGQQVTLRCSPKSGHDTVSWYQQALGQGPQFIFQYYEEEERQRGNFPDRFSGHQFPNYSSELNVNALLLGDSALYLCASSSGVPNYGYTFGSGTRLTVV.

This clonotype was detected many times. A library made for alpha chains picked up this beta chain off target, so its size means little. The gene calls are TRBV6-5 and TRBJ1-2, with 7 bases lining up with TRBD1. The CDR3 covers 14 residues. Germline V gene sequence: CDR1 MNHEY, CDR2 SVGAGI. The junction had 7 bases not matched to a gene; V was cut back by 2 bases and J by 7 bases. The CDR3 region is CASSYTRGVSGYTF. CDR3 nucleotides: TGTGCCAGCAGTTACACCAGGGGGGTATCTGGCTACACCTTC.

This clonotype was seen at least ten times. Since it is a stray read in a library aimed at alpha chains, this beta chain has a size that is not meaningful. CDR3: CASSFRGQGKEQYF. The DNA of the CDR3 is TGTGCCAGCAGTTTCCGGGGACAGGGCAAAGAGCAGTACTTC. The rearrangement joins TRBV6-6 to TRBJ2-7; 9 nucleotides line up with TRBD1. The length of the CDR3 is 14 residues. The V gene end was trimmed by 4 bases and the J gene end by 7 bases; junction bases not matched to a gene: 8. CDR1 and CDR2 from the germline V gene are MNHNY and SVGAGI (reference sequence).